The 6 T cell receptor beta chains reported below all come from one sample, sequenced in a study of PD-L1 blockade in urothelial cancer. Measured with immunoSEQ multiplex PCR; TCRdb has only the in-frame clones, and not every one. The sample holds 45,000 to 70,000 clones, 85% seen once. Time point reported: pretreatment peripheral blood. Material: PBMCs, obtained around atezolizumab (anti-PD-L1) treatment. These receptors all stem from a man between 65 and 85 years old with urothelial cancer.

This chain joins TRBV4-2 and TRBJ2-5; 11 bases align to TRBD2. This CDR3 spans 18 amino acids. The V gene end was trimmed by 1 base and the J gene end by 1 base; junction bases not matched to a gene: 8. Per germline, CDR1 LGHNA and CDR2 YNFKEQ. CDR3 sequence reads: CASSQVASGRSPQETQYF. The CDR3 DNA reads as TGTGCCAGCAGCCAAGTGGCTAGCGGGAGGTCGCCCCAAGAGACCCAGTACTTC.

This chain joins TRBV28 and TRBJ2-7, with TRBD1 matching over 8 bases. The J segment lost 2 bases and the V segment lost 6 bases, leaving 6 bases of the junction unmatched. Germline CDR1 reads MDHEN; CDR2 reads SYDVKM. This CDR3 region has 14 residues. CDR3 protein: CASSPGQATYEQYF. The CDR3 nucleotides read TGTGCCAGCAGCCCGGGACAGGCGACCTACGAGCAGTACTTC.

The chain couples TRBV27 to TRBJ2-7; tentative D call: TRBD1 (6 bases). The ends were cut back, 2 bases at V and 2 bases at J, with 19 bases in the middle. The V gene's germline CDR1 is MNHEY and CDR2 SMNVEV (reference sequence). This CDR3 contains 17 residues. The CDR3 region has the DNA TGTGCCAGCAGTTTAAGCTACTCCGGGACACTAACCTACGAGCAGTACTTC. Protein: CASSLSYSGTLTYEQYF.

This clone was seen a handful of times. V and J are TRBV28 and TRBJ2-7; D is ambiguous. Per the germline V gene, CDR1 is MDHEN and CDR2 is SYDVKM. Trimming removed 2 bases at V and 6 bases at J, with 17 bases between. This CDR3 has 15 residues. The CDR3 region is CASSLPSLIFSEQYF. The CDR3, as DNA: TGTGCCAGCAGTTTACCCTCCTTAATTTTCAGCGAGCAGTACTTC.

This clone was seen a single time. The rearrangement joins TRBV12-5 to TRBJ2-7; TRBD1 matches 9 bases. The V gene end was trimmed by 1 base and the J gene end by 5 bases; junction bases not matched to a gene: 3. The germline gives CDR1 LGHNT, CDR2 FRNRAP. The CDR3 totals 14 residues. Here the CDR3 DNA reads TGTGCTAGTGGTTTGGCGGGACAGGGCCACGAGCAGTACTTC. This translates into CASGLAGQGHEQYF.

The chain couples TRBV4-1 to TRBJ2-5; TRBD2 is a possible D gene (5 bases). The CDR3 totals 16 residues. Germline values: CDR1 MGHRA, CDR2 YSYEKL. The V gene lost 1 base and the J gene lost 2 bases, with 14 bases spanning the gap. The CDR3 sequence: CASSQGSAGEQETQYF. Written as DNA, the CDR3 is TGCGCCAGCAGCCAAGGGTCGGCGGGCGAACAAGAGACCCAGTACTTC.